A selection of T cell receptor beta chains follows, all from one sample in a study of T cells in Graves' hyperthyroidism and ophthalmopathy. TCRdb recomputed calls from the multiplex PCR reads with MiXCR, one row per CDR3 protein. Of fewer than 350,000 distinct CDR3 sequences detected, roughly 19% appear once; the ten largest clones hold about 40%. Material for sequencing was blood. These receptors originate from a man over 45 with Graves' ophthalmopathy. Both conserved end residues are part of each CDR3. D genes are given only for firm matches. Size is omitted from some rows. Given values are once, few, many or a class for expanded clones.

j_call,v_call,clone_size,d_call,cdr3_aa,cdr3_nt
TRBJ1-6,TRBV6-1,NA,TRBD1,CASRTTGAYNSPLHF,TGTGCCAGCAGGACCACAGGGGCCTATAATTCACCCCTCCACTTT
TRBJ2-1,TRBV10-3,NA,NA,CAISESRGIWEQFF,TGTGCCATCAGTGAGTCGAGGGGGATCTGGGAGCAGTTCTTC
TRBJ2-5,TRBV7-9,many,NA,CASSHRDRGQETQYF,TGTGCCAGCAGCCACCGGGACCGAGGGCAAGAGACCCAGTACTTC
TRBJ2-7,TRBV18,many,TRBD1,CASSPRQGAAYEQYF,TGTGCCAGCTCACCGCGACAGGGGGCCGCGTACGAGCAGTACTTC
TRBJ2-5,TRBV4-1,NA,NA,CASSQDHAKETQYF,TGCGCCAGCAGCCAAGATCATGCCAAAGAGACCCAGTACTTC
TRBJ1-5,TRBV28,many,TRBD1,CASRRQGREPQHF,TGTGCCAGCAGACGACAGGGGAGGGAGCCCCAGCATTTT
TRBJ1-1,TRBV11-2,few,NA,CASSSQEFPLGAFF,TGTGCCAGCAGCTCCCAAGAGTTCCCTCTAGGCGCTTTCTTT
TRBJ2-7,TRBV20-1,many,NA,CSAKDPFGQYF,TGCAGTGCTAAAGACCCCTTCGGGCAGTACTTC
TRBJ1-2,TRBV2,many,NA,CASSEEGGGSGYTF,TGTGCCAGCAGTGAAGAAGGAGGTGGTAGCGGCTACACCTTC
TRBJ2-1,TRBV20-1,NA,TRBD1,CSETGQGDNEQFF,TGCAGTGAGACGGGACAGGGGGACAATGAGCAGTTCTTC
TRBJ1-2,TRBV7-8,many,TRBD1,CASSPQDRGLGYTF,TGTGCCAGCAGCCCCCAGGACAGGGGGCTTGGCTACACCTTC